Sequencing of this T cell receptor (beta chain) was carried out in a study of cytomegalovirus exposure and HLA in healthy donors. The PCR employed 60 Vbeta primers together with 13 Jbeta primers. Here immunoSEQ multiplex PCR was the method, and the copy in TCRdb shows in-frame clones only, minus some. The sample carries over 150,000 clones, 70% to 85% recorded once. The CDR3 has 14 amino acids. V was cut by 5 bases and J by 3 bases, with 10 bases left in between. The germline CDR1 and CDR2 sequences are LNHDA and SQIVND (reference sequence). The material sequenced was PBMCs. The source is a man in his late teens or twenties in good health and CMV-seronegative. The gene calls are TRBV19 and TRBJ1-4; possible D gene TRBD1, 5 bases. The CDR3 loop is CASSRGDPNEKLFF. Written as DNA, the CDR3 is TGTGCCAGTAGTCGGGGGGACCCTAATGAAAAACTGTTTTTT.